This TCR beta chain was obtained from a study of T cell repertoires in cytomegalovirus infection. Across the study: Public TCR beta signatures were indicative of both CMV infection and a matching HLA type. The study, taken as a whole, reports: Summed frequency of shared TCR beta families picked out CMV carriers who also had the relevant HLA. HLA-C-restricted CMV-specific TCR beta clonotypes prevailed in the ex vivo response.

TCRdb ran MiXCR on the reads and lists one entry per CDR3 protein. The sample shows about 490,000 distinct CDR3 sequences, 16% of them seen only once. This clonotype has a handful of counts. Its antigen remains unknown. The sequencing input was CD8+ T cells from PBMCs. The receptor was isolated from a human donor in good health (CMV status not recorded). Some clones in this sample may be carry-over from other donors' samples.

The CDR3, as DNA: TGTGCCAGCAGCCCCCCCGATGTTGCGGGGGGGCTGGATGAGCAGTTCTTC. Its translation: CASSPPDVAGGLDEQFF. This chain uses TRBV7-9 with TRBJ2-1; 9 bases map to TRBD2. The CDR3 has 17 residues. Per germline, CDR1 SEHNR and CDR2 FQNEAQ (reference sequence). Losses at the gene ends were 5 bases for V and 8 bases for J; bases not matched to a gene: 16. Full variable domain (outside the CDR3, taken from reference TRBV7-9 and TRBJ2-1): DTGVSQNPRHKITKRGQNVTFRCDPISEHNRLYWYRQTLGQGPEFLTYFQNEAQLEKSRLLSDRFSAERPKGSFSTLEIQRTEQGDSAMYLCASSPPDVAGGLDEQFFGPGTRLTVL.